This T cell receptor (beta chain) was captured in a study of technical replicates of blood from a few donors. Per germline, CDR1 SEHNR and CDR2 FQNEAQ (reference sequence). The CDR3 extends over 17 amino acids. V lost 5 bases to trimming and J lost 8 bases, with 25 bases between them. Assay: immunoSEQ multiplex PCR; the TCRdb copy retains only in-frame clones and omits some. Of about 66,000 clones listed, nearly 98% are singletons. This receptor was obtained from a human donor in good health. Sequencing was carried out using T cells isolated from PBMCs. The chain joins TRBV7-9 to TRBJ2-1; D possibly corresponds to TRBD1 (5 bases). The DNA of the CDR3 is TGTGCCAGCAGCCCACACCGCTGGGATAGGGGCCGTGATGAGCAGTTCTTC. Encoded protein: CASSPHRWDRGRDEQFF.